The 20 T cell receptor beta chains in this list originate from one sample, sequenced in a study of OX40 agonist ivuxolimab in advanced cancers. Clones were sequenced by immunoSEQ multiplex PCR, and TCRdb holds only the in-frame ones, with some missing. The sample contains just over 35,000 clones, around 80% of which appear only once. The specimen was CD4+ or CD8+ T cells sorted from blood, collected in a trial of the OX40 agonist ivuxolimab. All receptors come from an adult with an advanced solid tumor such as melanoma, head and neck, liver or kidney cancer.

This clone was observed a single time. The chain is built from TRBV21-1 and TRBJ2-1; the table's TRBD2 call for D was not verified on the DNA. TRBV21-1 is given as a pseudogene. The CDR3 contains 16 residues. In nucleotides, the CDR3 is TGTGCCAGCAGCAAACGGACTAGCGGGGGGGCCAATGAGCAGTTCTTC. It translates to CASSKRTSGGANEQFF.

V gene TRBV30 combines with J gene TRBJ1-6; D is possibly TRBD1 (5 bases). Germline CDR1 GTSNPN, CDR2 SVGIG (reference sequence). The CDR3 consists of 15 residues. V dropped 2 bases and J dropped 7 bases, with 15 bases sitting between them. CDR3 in amino acids: CAWSWDPSTNSPLHF. CDR3 DNA: TGTGCCTGGAGTTGGGACCCTTCAACCAATTCACCCCTCCACTTT.

The chain combines TRBV6-5 with TRBJ2-2; tentative D call: TRBD2 (5 bases). Germline V lookup: CDR1 MNHEY, CDR2 SVGAGI. The CDR3 has 14 residues. The V gene lost 7 bases and the J gene lost 7 bases, with 16 bases spanning the gap. The CDR3 spells CASTRRQRIGELFF. CDR3 in DNA: TGTGCCAGCACCCGGCGCCAGCGGATCGGGGAGCTGTTTTTT.

V and J are TRBV5-1 and TRBJ2-4; 12 bases map to TRBD1. The CDR3 loop spans 20 amino acids. V lost 0 bases and J lost 0; bases outside the gene matches: 10. CDR1 and CDR2 from the germline V gene are SGHRS and YFSETQ. The CDR3 DNA is TGCGCCAGCAGCTTGGAGGGACAGGGGGCTCTCAGAATAGCCAAAAACATTCAGTACTTC. It encodes CASSLEGQGALRIAKNIQYF.

This chain joins TRBV7-9 and TRBJ2-1; D unclear. V dropped 5 bases and J dropped 7 bases, with 9 bases sitting between them. Per germline, CDR1 SEHNR and CDR2 FQNEAQ (reference sequence). This CDR3 spans 12 amino acids. CDR3 loop: CASSGRGNEQFF. CDR3 in DNA: TGTGCCAGCAGCGGAAGAGGAAATGAGCAGTTCTTC.

CDR3: CASSELGSTNYGYTF. The CDR3 DNA follows: TGTGCCAGCAGTGAATTAGGTTCCACTAACTATGGCTACACCTTC. This sequence joins TRBV2 and TRBJ1-2; no clear D. The germline V and J ends were trimmed by 2 bases and 0 bases, with 10 bases remaining between them. This CDR3 comprises 15 residues. Looked up from germline, CDR1 is SNHLY and CDR2 is FYNNEI.

The chain combines TRBV12-5 with TRBJ1-2, with 10 bases aligning to TRBD1. The CDR3 sequence is 17 residues long. The germline gives CDR1 LGHNT, CDR2 FRNRAP. After removal of 5 bases from V and 2 bases from J, the junction contained 11 bases not matched to a gene. CDR3 in amino acids: CASGRDRGPRQNYGYTF. The CDR3 coding sequence is TGTGCTAGTGGTCGGGACAGGGGACCACGACAAAACTATGGCTACACCTTC.

The CDR3: CASSGTGHNEQFF. Here the CDR3 DNA reads TGCGCCAGCAGCGGGACAGGGCACAATGAGCAGTTCTTC. The chain is built from TRBV10-1 and TRBJ2-1, with 9 bases matching TRBD1. Germline V gene lookup returns CDR1 WNHNN and CDR2 SYGVQD (reference sequence). CDR3 length: 13 residues. The junction had 2 bases not matched to a gene; V was cut back by 6 bases and J by 5 bases.

This rearrangement joins TRBV6-1 to TRBJ2-1; 8 bases agree with TRBD2. J gave up 8 bases and V 6 bases, and 15 bases lay outside the gene matches. The CDR3 runs to 16 residues. The V gene's germline CDR1 is MNHNS and CDR2 SASEGT. DNA of the CDR3: TGTGCCAGCAGCGAACGAAGCGGGACTAGGCACCATGAGCAGTTCTTC. This codes for CASSERSGTRHHEQFF.

The chain recombines TRBV14 with TRBJ2-6; D not certain. Germline lookup yields CDR1 SGHDN and CDR2 FVKESK. V was clipped by 2 bases and J by 0 bases, with 11 bases between them. The CDR3 runs to 17 residues. The CDR3 region has the DNA TGTGCCAGCAGCCAATATCGGTTGGTCTCTGGGGCCAACGTCCTGACTTTC. This sequence encodes CASSQYRLVSGANVLTF.

This clone was counted between two and nine times. The rearrangement joins TRBV7-9 to TRBJ1-6, with TRBD1 matching over 9 bases. V trimming: 7 bases; J trimming: 5 bases; junction bases outside the gene matches: 6. The CDR3 has 15 amino acids. Germline assignment: CDR1 SEHNR and CDR2 FQNEAQ (reference sequence). The CDR3 DNA reads TGTGCCAGCACCCGGACAGGGGAGAATAATTCACCCCTCCACTTT. It yields the protein CASTRTGENNSPLHF.

The rearrangement joins TRBV20-1 to TRBJ2-3; D uncertain. V lost 4 bases, J lost 2 bases, and 4 bases lay in between. The CDR3 consists of 11 residues. From germline, CDR1 is DFQATT and CDR2 SNEGSKA (reference sequence). The CDR3, as DNA: TGCAGTGCTACAAACACAGATACGCAGTATTTT. Protein: CSATNTDTQYF.

This clone occurred once. The chain recombines TRBV7-9 with TRBJ2-5, with 10 bases that match TRBD2. Trimming took 0 bases from V and 5 from J; bases not matched to a gene: 12. The V gene's germline CDR1 is SEHNR and CDR2 FQNEAQ (reference sequence). The CDR3 length is 18 residues. The CDR3 reads CASSLALKRGGLRETQYF. CDR3 bases: TGTGCCAGCAGCTTAGCGCTAAAGCGGGGGGGCCTCCGGGAGACCCAGTACTTC.

The CDR3 DNA follows: TGTGCCAGCAGTTTACGCGGCACAGATACGCAGTATTTT. This translates into CASSLRGTDTQYF. The chain couples TRBV28 to TRBJ2-3, with D unresolved. The CDR3 has 13 residues. Per the germline V gene, CDR1 is MDHEN and CDR2 is SYDVKM. The V gene lost 2 bases and the J gene lost 1 base, with 4 bases spanning the gap. Together with reference TRBV28 and TRBJ2-3, the CDR3 gives the full variable domain: DVKVTQSSRYLVKRTGEKVFLECVQDMDHENMFWYRQDPGLGLRLIYFSYDVKMKEKGDIPEGYSVSREKKERFSLILESASTNQTSMYLCASSLRGTDTQYFGPGTRLTVL.

This chain uses TRBV2 with TRBJ2-7; perhaps TRBD2 as D (6 bases). V lost 4 bases and J lost 3, with 10 bases in between. Per germline, CDR1 SNHLY and CDR2 FYNNEI. CDR3 length equals 13 residues. The CDR3 region has the DNA TGTGCCAGCAGTGCGGGACTCAACTACGAGCAGTACTTC. Translation gives CASSAGLNYEQYF.

This chain links TRBV19 with TRBJ2-7; 7 bases fit TRBD1. The CDR3 contains 16 residues. Germline-derived CDR1 and CDR2 are LNHDA and SQIVND (reference sequence). V was clipped by 0 bases and J by 0 bases; unmatched bases: 5. This chain's CDR3 is CASSIDGTASSYEQYF. In nucleotides, the CDR3 is TGTGCCAGTAGTATAGACGGGACAGCCAGCTCCTACGAGCAGTACTTC.

J is TRBJ2-3 and V is TRBV5-6, with D possibly matching TRBD2 (6 bases). In germline, CDR1 is SGHDT, CDR2 YYEEEE. The CDR3 sequence is 17 residues long. Trimming pared 1 base from V and 4 bases from J, leaving 19 bases between. In DNA form, the CDR3 reads TGTGCCAGCAGCTTGAAGGTCGGGGGAAAGAACCCAGATACGCAGTATTTT. It encodes CASSLKVGGKNPDTQYF.

The genes are TRBV19 and TRBJ1-1; D is unclear. This CDR3 region has 14 residues. CDR1 is LNHDA and CDR2 is SQIVND in the germline V gene (reference sequence). Trimming removed 4 bases at V and 2 bases at J, with 11 bases between. In DNA, the CDR3 is TGTGCCAGTAGTAGTCAGAGGTCAAACACTGAAGCTTTCTTT. Protein product: CASSSQRSNTEAFF.

The chain has TRBV7-6 and TRBJ2-3; D remains ambiguous. Germline lookup yields CDR1 SGHVS and CDR2 FNYEAQ. This CDR3 contains 15 residues. The V and J ends lost 1 base and 0 bases respectively, with 8 bases between them. CDR3 bases: TGTGCCAGCAGCTTAGATGCAACTAGCACAGATACGCAGTATTTT. Protein: CASSLDATSTDTQYF. The variable domain in full, with the rest retrieved from reference TRBV7-6 and TRBJ2-3, is GAGVSQSPRYKVTKRGQDVALRCDPISGHVSLYWYRQALGQGPEFLTYFNYEAQQDKSGLPNDRFSAERPEGSISTLTIQRTEQRDSAMYRCASSLDATSTDTQYFGPGTRLTVL.

This clone showed up just once. The gene calls are TRBV7-2 and TRBJ2-2, with 9 bases that match TRBD1. Unmatched junction bases numbered 4, after V lost 4 bases and J lost 4 bases. Germline lookup yields CDR1 SGHTA and CDR2 FQGNSA. CDR3 length: 15 amino acids. CDR3 in amino acids: CASSSGQGFTGELFF. DNA for the CDR3: TGTGCCAGCAGCTCCGGACAGGGGTTCACCGGGGAGCTGTTTTTT.